This TCR beta chain stems from a study of blood T cell repertoires in COVID-19. Study context: Specimens from acute and convalescent COVID-19 originated in the United States, Italy and Spain. Sample material is recorded as cDNA or gDNA derived from T cells, B-cell-depleted T cells, or PBMCs.

The CDR3 covers 14 residues. Looked up from germline, CDR1 is MGHDK and CDR2 is SYGVNS. Trimming cost V 5 bases and J 5 bases, with 16 bases left between them. Original processing methods: Estimation of nucleated cell counts was performed using reference gene primer amplification. Data came from immunoSEQ multiplex PCR; TCRdb stores just in-frame clones and leaves some out. V and J calls and clone size are given by that table; D and trimming were obtained from the DNA. Of around 250,000 clones detected, approximately 85% appear once; the ten largest clones hold approximately 5.1%. The chain joins TRBV25-1 to TRBJ2-7, with D tentatively TRBD1 (6 bases). The receptor's source is a man between 45 and 60 years old with active or convalescent COVID-19. Sample: peripheral blood. Here the CDR3 DNA reads TGTGCCAGCAGTTCCCATTGGGGGCTGGACGAGCAGTACTTC. This sequence encodes CASSSHWGLDEQYF.